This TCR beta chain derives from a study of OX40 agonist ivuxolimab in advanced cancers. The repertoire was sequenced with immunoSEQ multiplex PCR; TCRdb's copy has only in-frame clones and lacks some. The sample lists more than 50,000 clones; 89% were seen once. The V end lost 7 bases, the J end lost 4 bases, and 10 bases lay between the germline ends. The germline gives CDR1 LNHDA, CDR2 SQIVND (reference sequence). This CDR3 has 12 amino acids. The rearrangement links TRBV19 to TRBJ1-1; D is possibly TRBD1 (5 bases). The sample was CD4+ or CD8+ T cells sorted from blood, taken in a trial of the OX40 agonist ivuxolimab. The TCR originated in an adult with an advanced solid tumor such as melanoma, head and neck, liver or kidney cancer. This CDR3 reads CASTQGSTEAFF. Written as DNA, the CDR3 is TGTGCCAGTACCCAGGGAAGCACTGAAGCTTTCTTT.